The source of this TCR beta chain is a study of blood T cell repertoires in COVID-19. Study-wide background: In each case, the material was cDNA or gDNA derived from T cells, B-cell-depleted T cells, or PBMCs.

The CDR3 totals 12 residues. With 9 bases removed from V and 7 bases from J, the gap between germline ends came to 13 bases. Per germline, CDR1 WNHNN and CDR2 SYGVQD (reference sequence). Followed longitudinally, the Seattle patients had been enrolled during active infection. The assay was immunoSEQ multiplex PCR, and TCRdb's table has in-frame clones only and misses some. The table shows 360,000 or so clones, with more than 70% occurring only once. The sequencing sample was made of peripheral blood. The source is a woman aged 55-70 years with COVID-19, enrolled during active disease. The chain carries TRBV10-1 and TRBJ1-5; weak D call: TRBD1 (5 bases). The CDR3 loop is CARWGGNQPQHF. CDR3 nucleotides: TGCGCCAGATGGGGGGGAAACCAGCCCCAGCATTTT.